Following are 11 T cell receptor beta chains from one sample sequenced in a study of OX40 agonist ivuxolimab in advanced cancers. Repertoires were generated with immunoSEQ multiplex PCR, while TCRdb's copy carries only in-frame clones and drops some. The sample contains roughly 59,000 clones, approximately 91% of which appear only once. Material: CD4+ or CD8+ T cells sorted from blood, obtained in a trial of the OX40 agonist ivuxolimab. All receptors derive from an adult with an advanced solid tumor such as melanoma, head and neck, liver or kidney cancer.

The rearrangement uses TRBV10-3 and TRBJ1-1, with D perhaps TRBD1 (6 bases). CDR3 length: 12 amino acids. V gave up 10 bases and J gave up 1 base, with 10 bases separating them. The germline V gene encodes CDR1 ENHRY and CDR2 SYGVKD. CDR3 protein: CATQQGNTEAFF. Written as DNA, the CDR3 is TGTGCCACCCAACAGGGGAACACTGAAGCTTTCTTT.

The rearrangement links TRBV5-1 to TRBJ1-1; 8 bases are shared with TRBD1. Germline lookup yields CDR1 SGHRS and CDR2 YFSETQ. The CDR3 totals 13 residues. J lost 4 bases, V lost 3 bases, and 2 bases had no gene match. The CDR3 sequence: CASSSGQGTEAFF. DNA for the CDR3: TGCGCCAGCAGCTCCGGACAGGGCACTGAAGCTTTCTTT. Filled out from reference TRBV5-1 and TRBJ1-1, the complete variable domain reads KAGVTQTPRYLIKTRGQQVTLSCSPISGHRSVSWYQQTPGQGLQFLFEYFSETQRNKGNFPGRFSGRQFSNSRSEMNVSTLELGDSALYLCASSSGQGTEAFFGQGTRLTVV.

This clone was counted between two and nine times. The chain links TRBV11-2 to TRBJ2-5, with 7 bases aligning to TRBD1. CDR3 length: 15 residues. CDR1 and CDR2 from the germline V gene are SGHAT and FQNNGV. Trimming removed 6 bases from V and 4 bases from J; junction bases left unmatched: 11. The CDR3 region is CASRGGYSAPETQYF. DNA of the CDR3: TGTGCCAGCAGAGGGGGCTACTCGGCCCCAGAGACCCAGTACTTC.

The chain joins TRBV7-2 to TRBJ2-7; 9 bases line up with TRBD2. The germline V gene has CDR1 SGHTA and CDR2 FQGNSA. The CDR3 is 16 residues long. Trimming removed 4 bases from V and 0 bases from J; junction bases left unmatched: 7. CDR3 DNA: TGTGCCAGCAGCTGGAGGCTAGCGGGGTTCTCCTACGAGCAGTACTTC. This encodes CASSWRLAGFSYEQYF.

The CDR3 sequence: CASSYSSGANVLTF. The CDR3 DNA reads TGTGCCAGCAGTTACTCGAGTGGGGCCAACGTCCTGACTTTC. The V call is TRBV6-6, the J call TRBJ2-6; D gene ambiguous. The CDR3 runs 14 residues. Trimming pared 0 bases from V and 3 bases from J, leaving 3 bases between. Germline V CDR1 and CDR2: MNHNY, SVGAGI (reference sequence).

The V call is TRBV4-1, the J call TRBJ2-2; D is unclear. V lost 0 bases and J lost 5, with 7 bases in between. Germline loops: CDR1 MGHRA, CDR2 YSYEKL. CDR3 size: 14 residues. CDR3: CASSQERPTGELFF. The CDR3 DNA reads TGCGCCAGCAGCCAAGAGCGTCCGACCGGGGAGCTGTTTTTT.

In its sample, this clone was seen once. Other DNA variants within this sample encode the same CDR3. J is TRBJ2-1 and V is TRBV19, with D perhaps matching TRBD2 (6 bases). CDR3 size: 12 residues. V lost 5 bases and J 4 bases, leaving 6 bases between the germline ends. Germline assignment: CDR1 LNHDA and CDR2 SQIVND (reference sequence). CDR3 amino acids: CASSGGYNEQFF. The CDR3 region has the DNA TGTGCCAGTAGTGGAGGGTACAATGAGCAGTTCTTC.

J is TRBJ2-5 and V is TRBV11-2; no reliable D call. CDR3 length: 17 amino acids. V gave up 0 bases and J gave up 5 bases, with 19 bases separating them. Germline lookup yields CDR1 SGHAT and CDR2 FQNNGV. The CDR3, as DNA: TGTGCCAGCAGCTTAGACTCGTGGCAGGCCCGCACGGAGACCCAGTACTTC. It codes for CASSLDSWQARTETQYF. The entire variable domain, with the rest obtained from reference TRBV11-2 and TRBJ2-5, is as follows: EAGVAQSPRYKIIEKRQSVAFWCNPISGHATLYWYQQILGQGPKLLIQFQNNGVVDDSQLPKDRFSAERLKGVDSTLKIQPAKLEDSAVYLCASSLDSWQARTETQYFGPGTRLLVL.

The chain recombines TRBV10-3 with TRBJ1-6; D not resolved. The V end lost 0 bases, the J end lost 8 bases, and 11 bases lay between the germline ends. This CDR3 spans 15 amino acids. The germline gives CDR1 ENHRY, CDR2 SYGVKD. CDR3 in amino acids: CAISESGGRDSPLHF. CDR3 nucleotide sequence: TGTGCCATCAGTGAGTCGGGCGGTCGTGATTCACCCCTCCACTTT.

This clone was recorded once. The chain joins TRBV28 to TRBJ2-5, with D perhaps TRBD1 (6 bases). In germline, CDR1 is MDHEN, CDR2 SYDVKM. This CDR3 has 14 amino acids. Trimming removed 5 bases at V and 1 base at J, with 11 bases between. In DNA form, the CDR3 reads TGTGCCAGCAGTCATGGGGACACCCAAGAGACCCAGTACTTC. This encodes CASSHGDTQETQYF.

The chain has TRBV6-5 and TRBJ2-7, with 7 bases that match TRBD1. This CDR3 contains 15 residues. The junction had 10 bases not matched to a gene; V was cut back by 6 bases and J by 2 bases. CDR1 is MNHEY and CDR2 is SVGAGI in the germline V gene. CDR3 region: CASRPPGQRAYEQYF. Written as DNA, the CDR3 is TGTGCCAGCAGACCGCCGGGACAGCGCGCCTACGAGCAGTACTTC.